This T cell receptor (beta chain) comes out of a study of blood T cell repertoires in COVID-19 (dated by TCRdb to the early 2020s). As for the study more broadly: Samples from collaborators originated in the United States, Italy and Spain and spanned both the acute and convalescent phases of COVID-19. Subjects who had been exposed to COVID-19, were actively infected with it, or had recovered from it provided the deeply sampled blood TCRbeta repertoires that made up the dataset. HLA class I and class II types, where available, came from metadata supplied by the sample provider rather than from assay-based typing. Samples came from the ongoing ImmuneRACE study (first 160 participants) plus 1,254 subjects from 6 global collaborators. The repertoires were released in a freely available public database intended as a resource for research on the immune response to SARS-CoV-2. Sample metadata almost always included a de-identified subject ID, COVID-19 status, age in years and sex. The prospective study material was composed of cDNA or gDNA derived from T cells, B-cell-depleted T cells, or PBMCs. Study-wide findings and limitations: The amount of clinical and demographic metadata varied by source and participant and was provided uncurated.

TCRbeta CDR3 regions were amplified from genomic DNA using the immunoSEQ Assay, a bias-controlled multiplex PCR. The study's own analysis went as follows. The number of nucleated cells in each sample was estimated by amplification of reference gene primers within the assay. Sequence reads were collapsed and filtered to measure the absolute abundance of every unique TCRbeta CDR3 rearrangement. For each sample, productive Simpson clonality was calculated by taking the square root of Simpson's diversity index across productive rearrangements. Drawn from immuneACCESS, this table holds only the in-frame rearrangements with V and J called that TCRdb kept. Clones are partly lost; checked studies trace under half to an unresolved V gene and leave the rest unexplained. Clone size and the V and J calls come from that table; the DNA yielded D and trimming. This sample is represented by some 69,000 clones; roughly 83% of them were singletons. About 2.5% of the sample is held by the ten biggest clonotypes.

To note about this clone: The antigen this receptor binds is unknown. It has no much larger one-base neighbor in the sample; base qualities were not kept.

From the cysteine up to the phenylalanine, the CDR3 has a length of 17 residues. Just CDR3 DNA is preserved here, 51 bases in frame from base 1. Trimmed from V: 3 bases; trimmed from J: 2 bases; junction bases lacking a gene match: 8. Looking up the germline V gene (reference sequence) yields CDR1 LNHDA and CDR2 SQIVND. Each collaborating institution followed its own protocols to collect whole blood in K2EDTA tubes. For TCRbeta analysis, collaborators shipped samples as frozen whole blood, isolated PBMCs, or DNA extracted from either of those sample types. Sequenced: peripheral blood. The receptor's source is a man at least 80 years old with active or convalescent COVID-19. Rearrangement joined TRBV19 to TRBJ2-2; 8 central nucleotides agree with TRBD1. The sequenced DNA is TGTGCCAGTAGTATCGACCTCGGACAGGGCAACACCGGGGAGCTGTTTTTT. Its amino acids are CASSIDLGQGNTGELFF.